This T cell receptor (beta chain) is drawn from a study of T-cell memory formation after mild COVID-19. Study context: TCR clustering was largely donor specific.

Barcoded TCR alpha and TCR beta cDNA libraries with UMIs came from 5'RACE using constant-segment primers. One entry per CDR3 protein, called by TCRdb with MiXCR from the 5' RACE reads. The repertoire includes 450,000 to 650,000 distinct CDR3 sequences, more than 15% of them detected once, and more than 10% sits in the top ten. The germline V gene has CDR1 SGDLS and CDR2 YYNGEE. The CDR3 has 16 amino acids. V shed 0 bases and J shed 2 bases, with 11 bases lying between them. This TCR derives from an adult woman who had mild COVID-19 (a few samples of this study predate the infection). Cell type and time point are not known. V usage is TRBV9 and J usage is TRBJ2-2; D uncertain. Material for sequencing was PBMCs or a T cell subset sorted from them (not recorded which). CDR3 loop: CASSVASIVNTGELFF. In nucleotides, the CDR3 is TGTGCCAGCAGCGTAGCGTCGATTGTTAACACCGGGGAGCTGTTTTTT. The full variable domain, its missing parts supplied by reference TRBV9 and TRBJ2-2, is DSGVTQTPKHLITATGQRVTLRCSPRSGDLSVYWYQQSLDQGLQFLIQYYNGEERAKGNILERFSAQQFPDLHSELNLSSLELGDSALYFCASSVASIVNTGELFFGEGSRLTVL.